The entry below gives a single T cell receptor beta chain sequence along with its context. Other DNA sequences within the sample encode an identical CDR3. This entry comes from a study of shared clonotypes between healthy human individuals. Study-level background: There were three CD4 naive, three CD4 memory, two CD8 naive and one CD8 memory plates per donor.

The CDR3 runs to 13 residues. The germline CDR1 and CDR2 sequences are MNHNS and SASEGT. V lost 3 bases to trimming and J lost 2 bases, with 4 bases between them. Sequencing was performed with immunoSEQ multiplex PCR; in TCRdb, only in-frame clones are kept and a portion is missing. The profile covers roughly 760,000 clones, with approximately 79% appearing a single time and approximately 1.6% taken by the ten largest. This TCR came from a woman in her twenties or thirties in good health. Sequencing used memory CD4+ T cells sorted from blood. Noted subset: CD45RA-negative fraction. The V call is TRBV6-1, the J call TRBJ2-2; no firm D call. The CDR3 region is CASSDRNTGELFF. The CDR3 DNA reads as TGTGCCAGCAGTGACAGAAACACCGGGGAGCTGTTTTTT.